The 20 T cell receptor beta chains reported below all come from one sample, sequenced in a study of CD8+ T cells in alopecia areata. Regarding treatment: oral pan-JAK inhibitor, 5-10 mg twice daily. Sequencing used cDNA as its template, made by extracting RNA and reverse transcribing it. Data came from immunoSEQ multiplex PCR; TCRdb stores just in-frame clones and leaves some out. The sample includes 75,000 to 80,000 clones, around 60% seen only once; the top ten take less than 25%. The sample consisted of CD8+ T cells sorted from blood, taken at week 24, from a patient treated with tofacitinib. The receptors were gathered from a human donor with alopecia areata.

J is TRBJ2-7 and V is TRBV18; no reliable D call. Germline lookup yields CDR1 KGHSH and CDR2 LQKENI. The V end was cut by 0 bases, the J end by 3 bases, with 9 bases between. The CDR3 spans 14 residues. CDR3 nucleotides: TGTGCCAGCTCACCACCCTCAAAGGACTACGAGCAGTACTTC. It codes for CASSPPSKDYEQYF.

This clone was seen a handful of times. The rearrangement links TRBV2 to TRBJ2-7, with TRBD2 identical over 7 bases. The CDR3 runs to 16 residues. Germline V lookup: CDR1 SNHLY, CDR2 FYNNEI. Trimming removed 2 bases from V and 1 base from J; junction bases left unmatched: 8. The CDR3 sequence is CASSESGGSESYEQYF. The CDR3 coding sequence is TGTGCCAGCAGTGAATCTGGCGGGAGTGAGTCCTACGAGCAGTACTTC.

CDR3 region: CASSLGGVRDTQYF. The CDR3 DNA sequence: TGTGCCAGCAGTTTGGGAGGGGTGAGGGATACGCAGTATTTT. The gene calls are TRBV27 and TRBJ2-3; TRBD2 aligns across 7 bases. V shed 3 bases and J 6 bases; nucleotides not matched to a gene: 6. The CDR3 has 14 residues. Germline CDR1 MNHEY, CDR2 SMNVEV (reference sequence).

The sample holds many counts of this clone. The chain carries TRBV7-9 and TRBJ2-1; D tentatively reads TRBD1 or TRBD2 (5 bases each). Germline V lookup: CDR1 SEHNR, CDR2 FQNEAQ (reference sequence). Trimming took 5 bases from V and 7 from J, leaving 21 bases between them. There are 16 residues in the CDR3. In DNA, the CDR3 is TGTGCCAGCAGCCCCCAGACTACCCAGGGTGTGAATGAGCAGTTCTTC. Protein product: CASSPQTTQGVNEQFF. The full variable domain, rest sourced from reference TRBV7-9 and TRBJ2-1, is DTGVSQNPRHKITKRGQNVTFRCDPISEHNRLYWYRQTLGQGPEFLTYFQNEAQLEKSRLLSDRFSAERPKGSFSTLEIQRTEQGDSAMYLCASSPQTTQGVNEQFFGPGTRLTVL.

The rearrangement links TRBV7-9 to TRBJ2-2; tentatively, D is TRBD2 (5 bases). V was trimmed by 1 base and J by 4 bases, leaving 10 bases between them. This CDR3 comprises 15 residues. CDR1 is SEHNR and CDR2 is FQNEAQ in the germline V gene (reference sequence). CDR3 nucleotides: TGTGCCAGCAGCTTAGGAGGGAGTGGCACCGGGGAGCTGTTTTTT. This codes for CASSLGGSGTGELFF.

The chain recombines TRBV6-5 with TRBJ2-2, with D hard to call. Germline V gene data show CDR1 as MNHEY and CDR2 as SVGAGI. CDR3 size: 13 residues. V gave up 6 bases and J gave up 5 bases, with 10 bases separating them. This chain's CDR3 is CASRAGGTGELFF. The CDR3 region has the DNA TGTGCCAGCAGGGCCGGTGGAACCGGGGAGCTGTTTTTT.

The chain joins TRBV4-1 to TRBJ2-5; TRBD1 aligns across 10 bases. CDR3 length equals 15 residues. Unmatched junction bases numbered 4, after V lost 1 base and J lost 5 bases. Germline V CDR1 and CDR2: MGHRA, YSYEKL. CDR3 protein: CASSQGQGAWETQYF. The CDR3, as DNA: TGCGCCAGCAGCCAAGGACAGGGGGCTTGGGAGACCCAGTACTTC.

The chain links TRBV7-9 to TRBJ1-1; D not resolved. The CDR3 loop spans 11 amino acids. The V end lost 2 bases, the J end lost 6 bases, and 4 bases lay between the germline ends. CDR1 and CDR2 (germline): SEHNR, FQNEAQ (reference sequence). This CDR3 reads CASSLSPEAFF. In DNA form, the CDR3 reads TGTGCCAGCAGCTTAAGTCCTGAAGCTTTCTTT. Drawing the rest from reference TRBV7-9 and TRBJ1-1, the complete variable domain is DTGVSQNPRHKITKRGQNVTFRCDPISEHNRLYWYRQTLGQGPEFLTYFQNEAQLEKSRLLSDRFSAERPKGSFSTLEIQRTEQGDSAMYLCASSLSPEAFFGQGTRLTVV.

CDR3 bases: TGTGCCAGCAGCTCAGGGTATTCGGACTATGGCTACACCTTC. Protein product: CASSSGYSDYGYTF. This rearrangement joins TRBV5-4 to TRBJ1-2; maybe TRBD1 (5 bases). Trimming shortened V by 3 bases and J by 3 bases, and 12 bases separated the two germline ends. Looked up from germline, CDR1 is SGHNT and CDR2 is YYREEE (reference sequence). CDR3 length equals 14 residues.

This clone appeared a few times. The gene calls are TRBV7-3 and TRBJ2-5; 9 bases map to TRBD2. The CDR3 runs to 15 residues. Germline CDR1 reads SGHTA; CDR2 reads FQGTGA. The V and J ends lost 5 bases and 2 bases, in that order; junction bases with no gene match: 6. As DNA, the CDR3 is TGTGCCAGCAGCCCGGGGCTAGCGGGACAAGAGACCCAGTACTTC. Translating gives CASSPGLAGQETQYF.

This clone has more than one count but fewer than ten. CDR3: CASSMTGEYIAGVDNEQFF. CDR3 DNA sequence: TGTGCCAGCAGTATGACAGGGGAGTACATAGCGGGAGTCGACAATGAGCAGTTCTTC. This sequence joins TRBV28 and TRBJ2-1; a weak D match, TRBD2 (9 bases). Trimming removed 5 bases from V and 5 bases from J, with 28 bases in between. Germline assignment: CDR1 MDHEN and CDR2 SYDVKM. The CDR3 is made up of 19 amino acids.

V is TRBV4-2 and J is TRBJ2-7; TRBD2 matches at 7 bases. CDR3 length: 16 residues. The germline gives CDR1 LGHNA, CDR2 YNFKEQ. V was clipped by 0 bases and J by 2 bases; unmatched bases: 7. CDR3 protein: CASSQDSGTTPYEQYF. The CDR3 coding sequence is TGTGCCAGCAGCCAAGATTCCGGGACTACCCCCTACGAGCAGTACTTC.

V is TRBV7-8 and J is TRBJ2-1, with D possibly being TRBD2 (6 bases). This CDR3 spans 15 amino acids. With 3 bases removed from V and 3 bases from J, the gap between germline ends came to 12 bases. Looked up from germline, CDR1 is SGHVS and CDR2 is FQNEAQ. DNA of the CDR3: TGTGCCAGCAGCTTTTCGGGAGTACTCTACAATGAGCAGTTCTTC. Translation: CASSFSGVLYNEQFF.

The rearrangement joins TRBV27 to TRBJ1-2; D not resolved. The CDR3 runs to 14 residues. Germline V gives CDR1 MNHEY, CDR2 SMNVEV (reference sequence). Between the trimmed V and J ends, which lost 8 bases and 8 bases, there was a span of 21 bases. The CDR3 region has the DNA TGTGCCAGCGGAGACTTATGGTCGCGGAGCGGCTACACCTTC. Translation: CASGDLWSRSGYTF.

J is TRBJ2-1 and V is TRBV5-4, with 11 bases identical to TRBD2. The germline V gene has CDR1 SGHNT and CDR2 YYREEE (reference sequence). CDR3 length: 16 residues. Unmatched junction bases numbered 9, after V lost 4 bases and J lost 6 bases. CDR3: CASSELAGARTNEQFF. CDR3 DNA sequence: TGTGCCAGCAGCGAACTAGCGGGAGCCCGGACCAATGAGCAGTTCTTC. Based on the CDR3 plus reference TRBV5-4 and TRBJ2-1, the full variable domain is ETGVTQSPTHLIKTRGQQVTLRCSSQSGHNTVSWYQQALGQGPQFIFQYYREEENGRGNFPPRFSGLQFPNYSSELNVNALELDDSALYLCASSELAGARTNEQFFGPGTRLTVL.

The chain combines TRBV7-7 with TRBJ2-5; D might be TRBD2 (5 bases). Germline V gives CDR1 SSHAT, CDR2 FNYEAQ (reference sequence). The CDR3 is 14 amino acids. Trimming pared 4 bases from V and 2 bases from J, leaving 11 bases between. CDR3 sequence (DNA): TGTGCCAGCAGCTCCCGAAGCGGACAAGAGACCCAGTACTTC. Protein: CASSSRSGQETQYF.

The chain recombines TRBV28 with TRBJ2-7, with D maybe TRBD2 (6 bases). The CDR3 is made up of 16 amino acids. Germline V CDR1 and CDR2: MDHEN, SYDVKM. V lost 2 bases and J 2 bases, leaving 16 bases between the germline ends. CDR3 nucleotides: TGTGCCAGCAGTTTAAGGGACGGCGGGATACCCTACGAGCAGTACTTC. It yields the protein CASSLRDGGIPYEQYF.

The chain combines TRBV9 with TRBJ2-1, with D perhaps matching TRBD2 (5 bases). CDR3 length: 13 amino acids. The ends were cut back, 3 bases at V and 7 bases at J, with 11 bases in the middle. Germline V lookup: CDR1 SGDLS, CDR2 YYNGEE. The CDR3: CASSARTGNEQFF. The CDR3 region has the DNA TGTGCCAGCAGCGCCCGTACGGGAAATGAGCAGTTCTTC.

The chain combines TRBV19 with TRBJ1-5, with a weak D call TRBD1 (6 bases). Germline CDR1 LNHDA, CDR2 SQIVND (reference sequence). Trimming took 6 bases from V and 2 from J, leaving 20 bases between them. CDR3 length: 17 residues. The CDR3 sequence: CASRSRGGAYGNQPQHF. The CDR3 DNA is TGTGCCAGTAGGTCGAGGGGGGGCGCTTACGGCAATCAGCCCCAGCATTTT.

This clone has just a few counts. The chain couples TRBV7-9 to TRBJ2-5; possibly TRBD2 for D (6 bases). CDR1 is SEHNR, CDR2 FQNEAQ, per germline (reference sequence). CDR3 size: 15 residues. The V and J ends lost 3 bases and 6 bases respectively, with 17 bases between them. CDR3 amino acids: CASSFSGGAIKTQYF. CDR3 coding DNA: TGTGCCAGCAGCTTCTCAGGAGGGGCAATTAAGACCCAGTACTTC.